These 32 T cell receptor beta chains originate from one sample sequenced in a study of breast tumors, draining lymph nodes, adjacent tissues listed by TCRdb under 2016. The axillary draining lymph nodes of breast cancer patients were the source of the lymph node samples. The library was obtained by multiplex PCR. Sequencing relied on an Illumina HiSeq 2000. TCRdb reprocessed the public reads (quality trimming at Q25 with fastp, clone calling with MiXCR) and kept in-frame beta chains. Rows are unified per CDR3 protein, each entry keeping the most common DNA and genes. This sample holds some 250,000 distinct CDR3 sequences; under 35% were observed only once. The leading ten clones occupy approximately 3.6% of the sample. The sequenced sample consisted of axillary lymph node tissue. The source is a female donor with breast cancer. Some clones in this sample may be carry-over from other donors' samples.

This clonotype was detected many times. The genes are TRBV7-9 and TRBJ2-2; 9 bases line up with TRBD2. CDR1 is SEHNR and CDR2 is FQNEAQ in the germline V gene (reference sequence). After removal of 4 bases from V and 5 bases from J, the junction contained 20 bases not matched to a gene. This CDR3 is 20 amino acids long. The CDR3 loop reads CASSSSVIRAGGLGTGELFF. The DNA for the CDR3 is TGTGCCAGCAGCTCCTCGGTAATTCGAGCGGGAGGATTGGGAACCGGGGAGCTGTTTTTT.

About this clonotype itself: A much larger clone differs from this one at a single base, so this may be a read error. V usage is TRBV2 and J usage is TRBJ2-1; D is uncertain. The CDR3 extends over 15 amino acids. V was clipped by 5 bases and J by 5 bases, with 16 bases between them. The V gene's germline CDR1 is SNHLY and CDR2 FYNNEI. CDR3 coding DNA: TGTGCCAGCAGTACAATAGGTGGAGAGCACAATGAGCAGTTCTTC. Translating gives CASSTIGGEHNEQFF.

Comments on this clonotype: This clone may be a read error of a much larger clone one base away. The gene calls are TRBV7-9 and TRBJ2-1; perhaps TRBD2 as D (5 bases). Germline-derived CDR1 and CDR2 are SEHNR and FQNEAQ (reference sequence). This CDR3 region has 15 residues. CDR3 nucleotide sequence: TGTGCCAGCAGCCTGGGTCTAGCTTATATCAATGAGCAGCTCTTC. Protein: CASSLGLAYINEQLF. The variable domain in full, completed from reference TRBV7-9 and TRBJ2-1, reads DTGVSQNPRHKITKRGQNVTFRCDPISEHNRLYWYRQTLGQGPEFLTYFQNEAQLEKSRLLSDRFSAERPKGSFSTLEIQRTEQGDSAMYLCASSLGLAYINEQLFGPGTRLTVL.

V and J are TRBV18 and TRBJ2-1; 9 bases are shared with TRBD2. Germline-derived CDR1 and CDR2 are KGHSH and LQKENI. This CDR3 spans 14 amino acids. Losses at the gene ends were 6 bases for V and 5 bases for J; bases not matched to a gene: 5. CDR3 sequence reads: CASSPGLAHNEQFF. CDR3 nucleotides: TGTGCCAGCTCCCCGGGACTAGCCCACAATGAGCAGTTCTTC.

This clonotype was observed at least ten times. The chain recombines TRBV10-3 with TRBJ1-2; TRBD1 agrees at 7 bases. Germline V gene lookup returns CDR1 ENHRY and CDR2 SYGVKD. J lost 4 bases, V lost 3 bases, and 8 bases had no gene match. This CDR3 comprises 15 residues. CDR3 protein: CAISDPSQGGYGYTF. The CDR3 coding sequence is TGTGCCATCAGTGACCCCTCCCAGGGGGGCTATGGCTACACCTTC.

This sequence joins TRBV25-1 and TRBJ2-4, with TRBD1 as a possible D gene (6 bases). Trimming removed 1 base at V and 2 bases at J, with 9 bases between. Germline CDR1 MGHDK, CDR2 SYGVNS. The CDR3 is made up of 15 amino acids. The CDR3: CASSEWGLTKNIQYF. The CDR3 bases are TGTGCCAGCAGTGAATGGGGGCTGACCAAAAACATTCAGTACTTC.

The CDR3: CASSQATTDYGYTF. CDR3 sequence (DNA): TGTGCCAGCAGCCAAGCCACAACTGATTATGGCTACACCTTC. The V and J genes are TRBV14 and TRBJ1-2, with D unclear. Germline-derived CDR1 and CDR2 are SGHDN and FVKESK. The CDR3 is 14 residues long. Trimming removed 1 base at V and 5 bases at J, with 11 bases between. The entire variable domain, with the rest obtained from reference TRBV14 and TRBJ1-2, is as follows: EAGVTQFPSHSVIEKGQTVTLRCDPISGHDNLYWYRRVMGKEIKFLLHFVKESKQDESGMPNNRFLAERTGGTYSTLKVQPAELEDSGVYFCASSQATTDYGYTFGSGTRLTVV.

This clonotype was found many times. This chain joins TRBV12-3 or TRBV12-4 and TRBJ2-7; 15 positions agree with TRBD2. V lost 6 bases to trimming and J lost 5 bases; unmatched junction nucleotides: 8. The CDR3 has 16 residues. The CDR3 here is CASSKGLAGGMNEQYF. The CDR3 DNA reads TGTGCCAGCAGCAAGGGACTAGCGGGAGGAATGAACGAGCAGTACTTC.

This clonotype was seen many times. The chain couples TRBV20-1 to TRBJ1-5, with D possibly being TRBD1 (5 bases). There are 12 residues in the CDR3. Per the germline V gene, CDR1 is DFQATT and CDR2 is SNEGSKA (reference sequence). The CDR3: CKRQRPNQPQHF. The CDR3 DNA is TGCAAGCGACAGCGTCCTAATCAGCCCCAGCATTTT.

The chain is built from TRBV24-1 and TRBJ2-7; TRBD2 aligns across 7 bases. The CDR3 sequence is 13 residues long. V lost 7 bases and J lost 6; bases outside the gene matches: 8. Per germline, CDR1 KGHDR and CDR2 SFDVKD. In DNA form, the CDR3 reads TGTGCCACCAGGACCGGACTAGGACTCGAGCAGTACTTC. Amino acids: CATRTGLGLEQYF.

There are many counts of this clonotype. This chain links TRBV3-1 with TRBJ2-3, with TRBD2 matching 12 bases. The CDR3 loop spans 15 amino acids. With 6 bases clipped from V and 2 bases from J, the junction kept 3 bases outside the gene matches. Germline values: CDR1 LGHDT, CDR2 YNNKEL (reference sequence). The chain's CDR3 is CASSPSGRATDTQYF. Here the CDR3 DNA reads TGTGCCAGCAGTCCTAGCGGGAGGGCCACAGATACGCAGTATTTT.

This clonotype turned up a few times. The chain links TRBV6-6 to TRBJ1-5; 10 bases match TRBD1. The CDR3 has 18 amino acids. With 6 bases clipped from V and 0 bases from J, the junction kept 11 bases outside the gene matches. Germline lookup yields CDR1 MNHNY and CDR2 SVGAGI (reference sequence). CDR3 nucleotide sequence: TGTGCCAGCAGCCGCCGGGACAGGGGCCGTTATAGCAATCAGCCCCAGCATTTT. Protein product: CASSRRDRGRYSNQPQHF.

V is TRBV7-3 and J is TRBJ2-5; 10 bases agree with TRBD2. CDR3 length: 15 amino acids. Germline CDR1 reads SGHTA; CDR2 reads FQGTGA. The V segment lost 5 bases and the J segment 5 bases; nucleotides outside the gene matches: 8. CDR3 sequence (DNA): TGTGCCAGCAGCCTAGCGGGGGCCGCCGGGGAGACCCAGTACTTC. This encodes CASSLAGAAGETQYF.

Ten or more counts support this clonotype. V gene TRBV2 combines with J gene TRBJ2-5; D unresolved. The length of the CDR3 is 10 residues. The V end was cut by 8 bases, the J end by 5 bases, with 6 bases between. The germline CDR1 and CDR2 sequences are SNHLY and FYNNEI. The CDR3 DNA reads TGTGCCAGCGTTAAGGAGACCCAGTACTTC. As protein: CASVKETQYF.

This clonotype was detected ten times or more. The chain links TRBV20-1 to TRBJ2-7, with TRBD1 matching over 8 bases. Trimming at V came to 6 bases and at J to 0 bases, leaving 7 bases not matched to a gene. The CDR3 sequence is 14 residues long. Germline V gene lookup returns CDR1 DFQATT and CDR2 SNEGSKA (reference sequence). The CDR3 DNA reads TGCAGTGCAAGGGACAGGATTAGCTCCTACGAGCAGTACTTC. The encoded protein is CSARDRISSYEQYF.

J is TRBJ2-2 and V is TRBV6-1; 10 positions match TRBD2. Germline V gene sequence: CDR1 MNHNS, CDR2 SASEGT. Unmatched junction bases numbered 10, after V lost 2 bases and J lost 13 bases. The length of the CDR3 is 15 residues. CDR3 in amino acids: CASSESPSGSWGLFF. The CDR3 bases are TGTGCCAGCAGTGAATCCCCTAGCGGGAGTTGGGGGCTGTTTTTT.

The chain recombines TRBV19 with TRBJ1-4, with 8 nucleotides matching TRBD1. Germline CDR1 and CDR2: LNHDA and SQIVND (reference sequence). The V gene end was trimmed by 5 bases and the J gene end by 7 bases; junction bases not matched to a gene: 3. This CDR3 spans 13 amino acids. The CDR3 region is CASSGTGFEKLFF. The CDR3 nucleotides are TGTGCCAGTAGTGGGACAGGTTTTGAAAAACTGTTTTTT.

This clonotype was observed a handful of times. The genes are TRBV7-2 and TRBJ2-1; 13 nucleotides line up with TRBD2. The V gene end was trimmed by 4 bases and the J gene end by 6 bases; junction bases not matched to a gene: 12. CDR3 size: 18 residues. From germline, CDR1 is SGHTA and CDR2 FQGNSA. This chain's CDR3 is CASSSPRLAGGRSNEQFF. CDR3 in DNA: TGTGCCAGCAGCTCCCCAAGACTAGCGGGGGGCAGGAGCAATGAGCAGTTCTTC.

This clonotype was recorded many times. V and J are TRBV24-1 and TRBJ2-2; TRBD1 agrees at 8 bases. Per the germline V gene, CDR1 is KGHDR and CDR2 is SFDVKD. The CDR3 loop spans 14 amino acids. With V trimmed by 5 bases and J by 7 bases, 5 bases remained unmatched. Here the CDR3 DNA reads TGTGCCACCAGTGTGGCAGGGGGCGGCGGGGAGCTGTTTTTT. It specifies CATSVAGGGGELFF.

This clonotype was picked up a small number of times. The rearrangement links TRBV2 to TRBJ1-1; 8 bases map to TRBD1. The CDR3 extends over 15 amino acids. V shed 6 bases and J 0 bases; nucleotides not matched to a gene: 6. Looked up from germline, CDR1 is SNHLY and CDR2 is FYNNEI. CDR3 amino acids: CASSLPGQVNTEAFF. CDR3 sequence (DNA): TGTGCCAGCAGCCTACCGGGACAGGTGAACACTGAAGCTTTCTTT.

The table lists this clonotype with many counts. This chain links TRBV6-2 or TRBV6-3 with TRBJ1-6, with a tentative D call TRBD1 (5 bases). The ends were cut back, 2 bases at V and 8 bases at J, with 10 bases in the middle. The CDR3 is 14 amino acids. Germline V gene data show CDR1 as MNHEY and CDR2 as SVGEGT. The CDR3 loop reads CASSYVRDDSPLHF. The DNA for the CDR3 is TGTGCCAGCAGTTACGTCAGGGACGATTCACCCCTCCACTTT.

At least ten counts were recorded for this clonotype. This chain uses TRBV9 with TRBJ2-5; 7 bases line up with TRBD2. The CDR3 runs to 16 residues. Germline loops: CDR1 SGDLS, CDR2 YYNGEE. Trimming took 4 bases from V and 0 from J; bases not matched to a gene: 9. The CDR3 DNA follows: TGTGCCAGCAGCTTCTCGGACGGGAGGTACCAAGAGACCCAGTACTTC. Translating it yields CASSFSDGRYQETQYF.

This chain joins TRBV7-9 and TRBJ2-1, with TRBD2 matching 12 bases. V shed 5 bases and J 5 bases; nucleotides not matched to a gene: 4. Germline V gene lookup returns CDR1 SEHNR and CDR2 FQNEAQ (reference sequence). The CDR3 loop spans 15 amino acids. As DNA, the CDR3 is TGTGCCAGCAGCCCTTGGACTAGCGGGGACAATGAGCAGTTCTTC. Protein: CASSPWTSGDNEQFF.

On this clonotype itself: At one end, the junction sequence differs from germline, possibly due to a read error. CDR3 coding DNA: TGTGCCAGCAGCGTAGGTAGGGGGGGCAACTATGGCTCCACCTTC. This gives the protein CASSVGRGGNYGSTF. The rearrangement joins TRBV9 to TRBJ1-2; TRBD1 might be the D (6 bases). In germline, CDR1 is SGDLS, CDR2 YYNGEE. This CDR3 region has 15 residues.

V gene TRBV6-5 combines with J gene TRBJ1-6, with D unclear. Germline CDR1 and CDR2: MNHEY and SVGAGI. The CDR3 has 14 amino acids. V lost 2 bases, J lost 6 bases, and 8 bases lay in between. The chain's CDR3 is CASSYDGFNSPLHF. The CDR3 region has the DNA TGTGCCAGCAGTTACGACGGGTTTAATTCACCCCTCCACTTT.

The V and J genes are TRBV28 and TRBJ2-7; D tentatively reads TRBD1 or TRBD2 (5 bases each). Looked up from germline, CDR1 is MDHEN and CDR2 is SYDVKM. This CDR3 has 14 amino acids. Trimming cost V 6 bases and J 0 bases, with 12 bases left between them. The CDR3 DNA sequence: TGTGCCAGCAGGGGGACGAGGAGCTCCTACGAGCAGTACTTC. This sequence encodes CASRGTRSSYEQYF. Drawing the rest from reference TRBV28 and TRBJ2-7, the complete variable domain is DVKVTQSSRYLVKRTGEKVFLECVQDMDHENMFWYRQDPGLGLRLIYFSYDVKMKEKGDIPEGYSVSREKKERFSLILESASTNQTSMYLCASRGTRSSYEQYFGPGTRLTVT.

The table lists this clonotype with many counts. The chain joins TRBV5-8 to TRBJ1-2, with a possible D match to TRBD1 (5 bases). The CDR3 length is 15 residues. Trimming stripped 4 bases from V and 4 bases from J, with 17 bases between. CDR1 is SGHTS, CDR2 YDEGEE, per germline. In DNA, the CDR3 is TGTGCCAGCAGCCCAGACAGAGGGTACCGCTATGGCTACACCTTC. Its protein product is CASSPDRGYRYGYTF.

This chain joins TRBV20-1 and TRBJ1-2; no clear D. CDR1 and CDR2 from the germline V gene are DFQATT and SNEGSKA (reference sequence). The CDR3 spans 10 residues. The germline V and J ends were trimmed by 0 bases and 8 bases, with 4 bases remaining between them. CDR3 sequence reads: CSARDWGYTF. The DNA of the CDR3 is TGCAGTGCTAGAGATTGGGGCTACACCTTC.

This clonotype was found many times. This chain links TRBV6-5 with TRBJ1-4, with unresolved D. Germline CDR1 and CDR2: MNHEY and SVGAGI. There are 14 residues in the CDR3. V was pared by 6 bases and J by 2 bases, with 10 bases between. The CDR3, as DNA: TGTGCCAGCAGACGGACCGTGACTAATGAAAAACTGTTTTTT. The encoded protein is CASRRTVTNEKLFF.

This clonotype was observed at least ten times. This sequence joins TRBV18 and TRBJ1-2; D gene uncertain. The germline V and J ends were trimmed by 2 bases and 1 base, with 5 bases remaining between them. Germline V gene data show CDR1 as KGHSH and CDR2 as LQKENI. The CDR3 runs 13 residues. CDR3 nucleotides: TGTGCCAGCTCACCAGCCAATAACTATGGCTACACCTTC. Its translation: CASSPANNYGYTF.

This clonotype was seen once. The rearrangement links TRBV2 to TRBJ2-2; a weak D match, TRBD2 (5 bases). The CDR3 extends over 13 amino acids. CDR1 and CDR2 from the germline V gene are SNHLY and FYNNEI. V lost 6 bases to trimming and J lost 7 bases, with 12 bases between them. The CDR3 nucleotides read TGTGCCAGCAGCCCCAGCCGGGACGGGGAGCTGTTTTTT. This codes for CASSPSRDGELFF.

Concerning this clonotype itself: This may be a read error, as it is one base from a much larger clone. This chain uses TRBV12-3 or TRBV12-4 with TRBJ2-3, with TRBD1 matching 9 bases. V shed 5 bases, J shed 4 bases, and the junction held 10 bases outside the gene matches. The length of the CDR3 is 16 residues. The CDR3 is CASSPGQGFRADTQYF. The DNA for the CDR3 is TGTGCCAGCAGTCCGGGACAGGGATTCCGCGCAGATACGCAGTATTTT.